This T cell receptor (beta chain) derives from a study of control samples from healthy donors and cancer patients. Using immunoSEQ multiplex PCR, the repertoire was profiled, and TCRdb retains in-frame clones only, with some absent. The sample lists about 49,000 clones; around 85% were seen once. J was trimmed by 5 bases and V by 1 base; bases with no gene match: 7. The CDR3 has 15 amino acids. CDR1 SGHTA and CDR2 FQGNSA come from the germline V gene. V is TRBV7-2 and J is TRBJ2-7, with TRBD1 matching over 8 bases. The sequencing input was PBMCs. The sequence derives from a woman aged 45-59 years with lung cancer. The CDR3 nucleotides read TGTGCCAGCAGCTTAGAGGGCAGGGGGCAGGACGAGCAGTACTTC. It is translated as CASSLEGRGQDEQYF.